The rows below give T cell receptor beta chains drawn from one sample of a study of T cell responses to AZD1222 COVID-19 vaccine. Sequencing was performed with immunoSEQ multiplex PCR; in TCRdb, only in-frame clones are kept and a portion is missing. The data show over 120,000 clones, around 84% seen once. Sample: peripheral blood, taken 28 days after the second AZD1222 dose. The receptors stem from an adult who received the AZD1222 COVID-19 vaccine. CDR3s include the opening cysteine and the closing phenylalanine or tryptophan. D genes are given only for firm matches. Expanded clones get a size class; other rows say once, few or many, or leave the size out.

-,few,TRBJ2-3,TRBV12-3/TRBV12-4,CASNEGDTQYF,TGTGCCAGCAACGAGGGAGATACGCAGTATTTT
-,-,TRBJ1-5,TRBV2,CASSARSNQPQHF,TGTGCCAGCAGTGCCAGGAGCAATCAGCCCCAGCATTTT
-,-,TRBJ2-2,TRBV6-2/TRBV6-3,CASSYSWAEPNTGELFF,TGTGCCAGCAGTTACTCGTGGGCGGAACCGAACACCGGGGAGCTGTTTTTT
TRBD1,-,TRBJ1-5,TRBV5-8,CASSSIGQGSNQPQHF,TGTGCCAGCAGCTCGATCGGACAGGGCAGCAATCAGCCCCAGCATTTT
TRBD1,-,TRBJ2-3,TRBV5-1,CASKGQGSTDTQYF,TGCGCCAGCAAGGGACAGGGGAGCACAGATACGCAGTATTTT
-,once,TRBJ1-1,TRBV2,CASSEVFWATEAFF,TGTGCCAGCAGTGAAGTTTTTTGGGCCACTGAAGCTTTCTTT
-,-,TRBJ1-2,TRBV7-8,CASSRIKQVITLGYTF,TGTGCCAGCAGCCGAATAAAACAGGTTATCACCCTAGGCTACACCTTC
-,-,TRBJ2-3,TRBV10-2,CASRAGHGMPMDTQYF,TGCGCCAGCAGAGCTGGACACGGCATGCCCATGGATACGCAGTATTTT
-,-,TRBJ1-1,TRBV5-4,CASSLESVNEAFF,TGTGCCAGCAGCTTGGAGTCAGTCAATGAAGCTTTCTTT
-,-,TRBJ1-3,TRBV5-1,CASSLAGAGNTIYF,TGCGCCAGCAGCTTAGCAGGAGCTGGAAACACCATATATTTT
TRBD1,-,TRBJ1-1,TRBV10-3,CAIRDRGGGDTEAFF,TGTGCCATCAGGGACAGGGGAGGGGGAGACACTGAAGCTTTCTTT
-,-,TRBJ2-3,TRBV7-2,CASSPTHLGLVQYF,TGTGCCAGCAGCCCAACCCACCTGGGCCTCGTGCAGTATTTT
-,-,TRBJ2-1,TRBV25-1,CASSEVGSGEQFF,TGTGCCAGCAGTGAGGTCGGGTCGGGTGAGCAGTTCTTC
-,few,TRBJ1-6,TRBV18,CASSPGTVNSPLHF,TGTGCCAGCTCACCAGGGACGGTGAATTCACCCCTCCACTTT
-,once,TRBJ2-7,TRBV11-2,CASSFSVGNSYEQYF,TGTGCCAGCAGCTTCAGCGTTGGAAACAGCTACGAGCAGTACTTC
-,-,TRBJ1-1,TRBV6-1,CASSESLGFVSRTEAFF,TGTGCCAGCAGTGAATCTCTGGGATTCGTCTCGCGGACTGAAGCTTTCTTT
-,-,TRBJ2-5,TRBV5-6,CASSLVQRETQYF,TGTGCCAGCAGCTTGGTCCAGAGGGAGACCCAGTACTTC
-,-,TRBJ1-1,TRBV5-3,CARTDSREGNTEAFF,TGTGCCAGGACGGACTCAAGGGAGGGGAACACTGAAGCTTTCTTT
-,-,TRBJ2-1,TRBV5-4,CASSFGSYNEQFF,TGTGCCAGCAGCTTCGGGTCCTACAATGAGCAGTTCTTC
TRBD1,-,TRBJ1-2,TRBV10-3,CATGQGLPPTDTF,TGTGCCACTGGACAGGGCCTACCTCCTACCGACACCTTC
-,once,TRBJ2-3,TRBV7-2,CASSFGGPPTDTQYF,TGTGCCAGCAGCTTCGGCGGCCCCCCCACAGATACGCAGTATTTT
-,-,TRBJ1-5,TRBV2,CASSGEWGNQPQHF,TGTGCCAGCAGCGGGGAATGGGGCAATCAGCCCCAGCATTTT
-,-,TRBJ1-2,TRBV10-3,CAISMTESNYGYTF,TGTGCCATCAGTATGACAGAAAGCAACTATGGCTACACCTTC
-,-,TRBJ1-4,TRBV11-2,CATRLATNEKLFF,TGTGCTACCCGACTAGCAACTAATGAAAAACTGTTTTTT
TRBD1,-,TRBJ2-5,TRBV15,CATSTRGTGVETQYF,TGTGCCACCAGCACGAGGGGGACAGGGGTTGAGACCCAGTACTTC
TRBD1,-,TRBJ1-5,TRBV7-8,CASRATGGLSNQPQHF,TGTGCCAGCAGAGCGACAGGGGGCCTTAGCAATCAGCCCCAGCATTTT
-,-,TRBJ1-2,TRBV7-2,CASSPLGANYGYTF,TGTGCCAGCAGCCCTCTGGGAGCTAACTATGGCTACACCTTC
-,-,TRBJ1-4,TRBV9,CASSAASGPEKLFF,TGTGCCAGCAGCGCGGCCTCGGGGCCAGAAAAACTGTTTTTT
-,-,TRBJ1-1,TRBV7-8,CASSLGPLMNTEAFF,TGTGCCAGCAGCTTAGGACCGCTTATGAACACTGAAGCTTTCTTT
-,-,TRBJ2-5,TRBV13,CASTLGVKTQYF,TGTGCCAGCACCCTGGGGGTTAAGACCCAGTACTTC
-,-,TRBJ1-3,TRBV11-2,CASSLTPIRDSGNTIYF,TGTGCCAGCAGCCTAACCCCGATTCGTGACTCTGGAAACACCATATATTTT
-,-,TRBJ1-1,TRBV7-9,CASSLGGGWTEAFF,TGTGCCAGCAGCTTAGGAGGGGGATGGACTGAAGCTTTCTTT
-,-,TRBJ1-1,TRBV14,CASSPQGSTEAFF,TGTGCCAGCAGCCCACAGGGAAGTACTGAAGCTTTCTTT
TRBD2,-,TRBJ2-3,TRBV10-3,CAIRTSGELTDTQYF,TGTGCCATCAGGACTAGCGGGGAGCTCACAGATACGCAGTATTTT
-,-,TRBJ1-1,TRBV18,CASSPPGSGTEAFF,TGTGCCAGCTCACCACCGGGGTCGGGCACTGAAGCTTTCTTT
-,-,TRBJ1-2,TRBV11-2,CASSPRAEIYGYTF,TGTGCCAGCAGCCCTAGGGCGGAGATCTATGGCTACACCTTC
-,-,TRBJ1-3,TRBV3-1/TRBV3-2,CASSQGLQGAGNTIYF,TGTGCCAGCAGCCAAGGTTTACAGGGTGCGGGAAACACCATATATTTT
-,-,TRBJ2-7,TRBV3-1/TRBV3-2,CASSPEAISYEQYF,TGTGCCAGCAGCCCCGAGGCGATCTCCTACGAGCAGTACTTC
TRBD1,-,TRBJ1-5,TRBV7-2,CASSLGVRQGGQPQHF,TGTGCCAGCAGCTTAGGAGTTAGACAGGGCGGTCAGCCCCAGCATTTT
-,-,TRBJ2-3,TRBV5-8,CASSKRGITDTQYF,TGTGCCAGCAGCAAAAGGGGGATCACAGATACGCAGTATTTT
-,-,TRBJ2-1,TRBV12-5,CASGLVRGNEQFF,TGTGCTAGTGGTTTGGTACGGGGGAACGAGCAGTTCTTC
-,-,TRBJ1-1,TRBV6-5,CASKVERPEAFF,TGTGCCAGCAAGGTCGAGAGGCCTGAAGCTTTCTTT
-,-,TRBJ2-2,TRBV24-1,CATSDLRVNTGELFF,TGTGCCACCAGTGATTTACGGGTGAACACCGGGGAGCTGTTTTTT
-,-,TRBJ2-7,TRBV3-1/TRBV3-2,CASSQWAEQYF,TGTGCCAGCAGCCAATGGGCCGAGCAGTACTTC
TRBD1,-,TRBJ2-2,TRBV18,CASPRRQGTNTGELFF,TGTGCCAGCCCCCGGCGACAGGGGACGAACACCGGGGAGCTGTTTTTT
-,-,TRBJ2-3,TRBV2,CASSETPPGFTDTQYF,TGTGCCAGCAGTGAAACCCCCCCGGGTTTTACAGATACGCAGTATTTT